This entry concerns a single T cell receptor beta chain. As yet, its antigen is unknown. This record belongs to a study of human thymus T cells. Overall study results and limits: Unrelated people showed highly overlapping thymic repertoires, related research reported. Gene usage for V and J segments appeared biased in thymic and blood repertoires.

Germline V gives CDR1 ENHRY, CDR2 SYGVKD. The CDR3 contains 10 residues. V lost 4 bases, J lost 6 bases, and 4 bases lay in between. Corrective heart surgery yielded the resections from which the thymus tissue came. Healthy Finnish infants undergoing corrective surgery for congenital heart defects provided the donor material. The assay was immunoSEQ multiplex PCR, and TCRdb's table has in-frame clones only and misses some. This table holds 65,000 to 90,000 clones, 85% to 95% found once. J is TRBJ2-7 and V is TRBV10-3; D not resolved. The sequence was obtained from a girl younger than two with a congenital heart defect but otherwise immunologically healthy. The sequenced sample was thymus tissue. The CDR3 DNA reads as TGTGCCATCAGTGTCTGCGAGCAGTACTTC. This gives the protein CAISVCEQYF.